The 23 T cell receptor beta chains given below trace back to one sample, sequenced in a study of PD-L1 blockade in urothelial cancer. The assay was immunoSEQ multiplex PCR, and TCRdb's table has in-frame clones only and misses some. The table includes 45,000 or so clones, 80% to 85% detected once. Time point noted: pretreatment peripheral blood. Specimen: PBMCs, collected around atezolizumab (anti-PD-L1) treatment. These receptor sequences come from a man aged 50-59 years with urothelial cancer.

The chain combines TRBV10-2 with TRBJ1-3; 8 bases are shared with TRBD1. The junction had 9 bases not matched to a gene; V was cut back by 4 bases and J by 4 bases. Per the germline V gene, CDR1 is WSHSY and CDR2 is SAAADI. The CDR3 has 16 amino acids. The CDR3 spells CASSGGQGSRGNTIYF. CDR3 nucleotide sequence: TGCGCCAGCAGTGGAGGACAGGGATCGCGAGGAAACACCATATATTTT.

The chain recombines TRBV19 with TRBJ2-2; D might be TRBD1 (6 bases). V was trimmed by 7 bases and J by 6 bases, leaving 18 bases between them. Germline V gene lookup returns CDR1 LNHDA and CDR2 SQIVND (reference sequence). The CDR3 is 15 amino acids. In DNA, the CDR3 is TGTGCCAGTAACCGGCGGACAGAAAGGGCCGGGGAGCTGTTTTTT. Its protein product is CASNRRTERAGELFF.

A few counts support this clone. The V and J genes are TRBV6-5 and TRBJ1-6; the D gene is possibly TRBD1 (6 bases). The CDR3 loop spans 14 amino acids. V lost 4 bases and J 7 bases, leaving 11 bases between the germline ends. Germline values: CDR1 MNHEY, CDR2 SVGAGI. The CDR3 DNA follows: TGTGCCAGCAGTTTACAGGGTAAAAATTCACCCCTCCACTTT. It is translated as CASSLQGKNSPLHF.

This chain links TRBV7-3 with TRBJ2-3; TRBD2 agrees at 11 bases. V was clipped by 3 bases and J by 2 bases; unmatched bases: 10. CDR1 and CDR2 (germline): SGHTA, FQGTGA. There are 18 residues in the CDR3. DNA for the CDR3: TGTGCCAGCAGCTTTAATGGCGGGACTAGCGGCCACACAGATACGCAGTATTTT. This translates into CASSFNGGTSGHTDTQYF.

The chain couples TRBV19 to TRBJ1-5; TRBD1 aligns across 9 bases. CDR3 size: 15 residues. J lost 7 bases, V lost 7 bases, and 11 bases had no gene match. Germline-derived CDR1 and CDR2 are LNHDA and SQIVND (reference sequence). This CDR3 reads CASMPGQGQRQPQHF. CDR3 DNA sequence: TGTGCCAGTATGCCGGGACAGGGTCAGAGGCAGCCCCAGCATTTT.

J is TRBJ2-1 and V is TRBV5-1, with a tentative D call TRBD1 (6 bases). Trimming removed 0 bases at V and 2 bases at J, with 6 bases between. This CDR3 is 14 amino acids long. The germline CDR1 and CDR2 sequences are SGHRS and YFSETQ. In DNA, the CDR3 is TGCGCCAGCAGCTTGGGGACAGCCTACAATGAGCAGTTCTTC. Amino acid sequence: CASSLGTAYNEQFF.

The V gene is TRBV5-4, the J gene TRBJ2-1; maybe TRBD1 (5 bases). The V end was cut by 4 bases, the J end by 7 bases, with 9 bases between. Germline CDR1 and CDR2: SGHNT and YYREEE (reference sequence). There are 12 residues in the CDR3. The CDR3 protein is CASSLTANEQFF. CDR3 nucleotide sequence: TGTGCCAGCAGCCTGACAGCAAATGAGCAGTTCTTC.

J is TRBJ2-2 and V is TRBV9, with TRBD1 identical over 7 bases. The CDR3 is 14 amino acids. Per germline, CDR1 SGDLS and CDR2 YYNGEE. Trimming cost V 1 base and J 6 bases; bases outside gene matches: 3. The CDR3 loop reads CASSVLTGPGELFF. CDR3 nucleotides: TGTGCCAGCAGCGTATTGACAGGGCCCGGGGAGCTGTTTTTT.

This clone has just one count. The CDR3 nucleotides are TGTGCCAGTAGTATGGGACTAGCGGGGACCCAGTACTTC. As protein: CASSMGLAGTQYF. The chain employs TRBV19 and TRBJ2-5; TRBD2 aligns across 12 bases. With V trimmed by 3 bases and J by 7 bases, 0 bases remained unmatched. Per germline, CDR1 LNHDA and CDR2 SQIVND (reference sequence). The CDR3 covers 13 residues.

This chain links TRBV6-5 with TRBJ2-7, with D possibly being TRBD1 (5 bases). Germline assignment: CDR1 MNHEY and CDR2 SVGAGI. CDR3 length: 11 residues. V was clipped by 10 bases and J by 2 bases, with 9 bases between them. CDR3 DNA sequence: TGTGCCACCTCGACAGCCTACGAGCAGTACTTC. Translating gives CATSTAYEQYF.

The chain joins TRBV2 to TRBJ1-5; no firm D call. CDR1 is SNHLY and CDR2 is FYNNEI in the germline V gene. V lost 3 bases, J lost 0 bases, and 15 bases lay in between. The CDR3 is 17 residues long. This chain's CDR3 is CASSDRQALYSNQPQHF. The DNA of the CDR3 is TGTGCCAGCAGTGATCGGCAGGCCCTTTATAGCAATCAGCCCCAGCATTTT.

This clone has just one count. The chain links TRBV7-9 to TRBJ2-5, with D possibly being TRBD1 (5 bases). The CDR3 is made up of 12 amino acids. Germline CDR1 and CDR2: SEHNR and FQNEAQ (reference sequence). Trimming took 7 bases from V and 2 from J, leaving 8 bases between them. In nucleotides, the CDR3 is TGTGCCAGCATCCAGGGACAAGAGACCCAGTACTTC. Translated: CASIQGQETQYF.

CDR3 bases: TGCGCCAGCAGCCTGGACGGGGGTCAGCCCCAGCATTTT. Translating it yields CASSLDGGQPQHF. The V and J genes are TRBV5-1 and TRBJ1-5; tentatively, D is TRBD1 (5 bases). The CDR3 is made up of 13 amino acids. Trimming pared 4 bases from V and 6 bases from J, leaving 11 bases between. The V gene's germline CDR1 is SGHRS and CDR2 YFSETQ.

The chain combines TRBV25-1 with TRBJ2-1; 8 bases are shared with TRBD1. In germline, CDR1 is MGHDK, CDR2 SYGVNS. V lost 6 bases to trimming and J lost 8 bases; unmatched junction nucleotides: 9. The CDR3 has 14 residues. CDR3 in DNA: TGTGCCAGCAGCGCAGGGGGCTTTTTCCATGAGCAGTTCTTC. Its translation: CASSAGGFFHEQFF.

The chain joins TRBV21-1 to TRBJ1-5; TRBD1, the table's D call, lacks a check against the DNA. TRBV21-1 is classified as a pseudogene. CDR3 size: 15 residues. CDR3 nucleotides: TGTGCCAGCAGCCCCGGGACAGGACCCCATCAGCCCCAGCATTTT. Its translation: CASSPGTGPHQPQHF.

The rearrangement joins TRBV18 to TRBJ2-4, with TRBD1 matching over 8 bases. The CDR3 has 15 residues. V lost 5 bases and J lost 6; bases outside the gene matches: 9. CDR1 is KGHSH, CDR2 LQKENI, per germline. The CDR3: CASSTAGGAGNIQYF. CDR3 nucleotides: TGTGCCAGCTCAACCGCAGGGGGCGCGGGAAACATTCAGTACTTC.

V usage is TRBV30 and J usage is TRBJ1-2; D not resolved. The CDR3 sequence is 16 residues long. Germline CDR1 reads GTSNPN; CDR2 reads SVGIG (reference sequence). V lost 0 bases, J lost 0 bases, and 14 bases lay in between. The CDR3 is CAWSVVRQTTNYGYTF. CDR3 nucleotides: TGTGCCTGGAGTGTAGTAAGACAAACCACTAACTATGGCTACACCTTC. Supplemented by reference TRBV30 and TRBJ1-2, the full variable domain reads SQTIHQWPATLVQPVGSPLSLECTVEGTSNPNLYWYRQAAGRGLQLLFYSVGIGQISSEVPQNLSASRPQDRQFILSSKKLLLSDSGFYLCAWSVVRQTTNYGYTFGSGTRLTVV.

This chain's CDR3 is CASSLGQGTNNYGYTF. CDR3 nucleotides: TGTGCCAGTAGTCTAGGACAGGGGACTAATAACTATGGCTACACCTTC. The genes are TRBV19 and TRBJ1-2; TRBD1 agrees at 9 bases. The CDR3 totals 16 residues. Trimming removed 5 bases from V and 1 base from J; junction bases left unmatched: 8. Germline V gene lookup returns CDR1 LNHDA and CDR2 SQIVND (reference sequence).

This chain connects TRBV5-1 to TRBJ1-1; TRBD1 matches 7 bases. CDR1 is SGHRS, CDR2 YFSETQ, per germline. This CDR3 contains 15 residues. The ends lost 0 bases at V and 2 bases at J; junction bases unmatched: 4. The CDR3 sequence is CASSLAPGGNTEAFF. The CDR3 nucleotides are TGCGCCAGCAGCTTGGCCCCAGGGGGTAACACTGAAGCTTTCTTT.

The rearrangement uses TRBV18 and TRBJ1-1; 7 positions match TRBD1. The germline V gene encodes CDR1 KGHSH and CDR2 LQKENI. V trimming: 1 base; J trimming: 3 bases; junction bases outside the gene matches: 2. The CDR3 is 14 residues long. Here the CDR3 reads CASSPQGAHTEAFF. The CDR3 DNA follows: TGTGCCAGCTCACCACAGGGGGCGCACACTGAAGCTTTCTTT.

This clone was detected only a few times. The chain has TRBV6-1 and TRBJ1-5; a weak D match, TRBD1 (6 bases). CDR3 length: 13 residues. The V and J ends lost 7 bases and 2 bases respectively, with 9 bases between them. Germline-derived CDR1 and CDR2 are MNHNS and SASEGT. Here the CDR3 DNA reads TGTGCCAGCATATCAGGGGGCAATCAGCCCCAGCATTTT. Its translation: CASISGGNQPQHF.

This clone was seen a few times. The chain couples TRBV5-4 to TRBJ1-1; 8 nucleotides align to TRBD1. In germline, CDR1 is SGHNT, CDR2 YYREEE (reference sequence). The CDR3 loop spans 13 amino acids. The V segment lost 5 bases and the J segment 4 bases; nucleotides outside the gene matches: 4. As DNA, the CDR3 is TGTGCCAGCAGACTGGACAGGGTCACTGAAGCTTTCTTT. It yields the protein CASRLDRVTEAFF.

The V call is TRBV5-1, the J call TRBJ1-2; D is undetermined. The CDR3 contains 13 residues. V was clipped by 0 bases and J by 4 bases, with 7 bases between them. The germline gives CDR1 SGHRS, CDR2 YFSETQ. This chain's CDR3 is CASSLDQVYGYTF. The CDR3 nucleotides read TGCGCCAGCAGCTTGGATCAGGTCTATGGCTACACCTTC. The variable domain in full, with the rest retrieved from reference TRBV5-1 and TRBJ1-2, is KAGVTQTPRYLIKTRGQQVTLSCSPISGHRSVSWYQQTPGQGLQFLFEYFSETQRNKGNFPGRFSGRQFSNSRSEMNVSTLELGDSALYLCASSLDQVYGYTFGSGTRLTVV.